The 23 T cell receptor beta chains below were found in one sample sequenced in a study of T cell responses to AZD1222 COVID-19 vaccine. Assay: immunoSEQ multiplex PCR; the TCRdb copy retains only in-frame clones and omits some. The sample includes 100,000 to 150,000 clones, about 89% of them seen just once. Sequencing was performed on peripheral blood, taken on day 0 of AZD1222 vaccination. The receptors originated from an adult in good health.

The J gene is TRBJ1-2, the V gene TRBV7-2; maybe TRBD1 (5 bases). The CDR3 is made up of 14 amino acids. The V end lost 3 bases, the J end lost 7 bases, and 15 bases lay between the germline ends. Germline V CDR1 and CDR2: SGHTA, FQGNSA. The CDR3 DNA follows: TGTGCCAGCAGCTTCCAGGGAATTATTAGTGGCTACACCTTC. Protein: CASSFQGIISGYTF. Complete variable domain (other parts from reference TRBV7-2 and TRBJ1-2): GAGVSQSPSNKVTEKGKDVELRCDPISGHTALYWYRQSLGQGLEFLIYFQGNSAPDKSGLPSDRFSAERTGGSVSTLTIQRTQQEDSAVYLCASSFQGIISGYTFGSGTRLTVV.

The chain employs TRBV6-5 and TRBJ2-2; 9 bases line up with TRBD1. Germline CDR1 and CDR2: MNHEY and SVGAGI. Germline trimming cut 8 bases from V and 4 bases from J; bases unmatched to any gene: 8. The CDR3 has 15 residues. CDR3 in DNA: TGTGCCAGCCACTCCGGGACAGGGCTCACCGGGGAGCTGTTTTTT. Residues: CASHSGTGLTGELFF.

The chain couples TRBV5-1 to TRBJ1-2; D call uncertain. CDR1 and CDR2 (germline): SGHRS, YFSETQ. The CDR3 is made up of 15 amino acids. V gave up 1 base and J gave up 7 bases, with 17 bases separating them. This chain's CDR3 is CASSLTTAQEGGYTF. The CDR3 DNA reads TGCGCCAGCAGCTTGACAACAGCCCAGGAGGGTGGCTACACCTTC.

The chain uses TRBV7-2 and TRBJ1-1; D gene uncertain. The CDR3 has 13 residues. CDR1 SGHTA and CDR2 FQGNSA come from the germline V gene. Trimming took 5 bases from V and 3 from J, leaving 10 bases between them. CDR3 DNA sequence: TGTGCCAGCAGCAATAACCAGGACACTGAAGCTTTCTTT. Translation gives CASSNNQDTEAFF. Combining the CDR3 with reference TRBV7-2 and TRBJ1-1 gives the whole variable domain GAGVSQSPSNKVTEKGKDVELRCDPISGHTALYWYRQSLGQGLEFLIYFQGNSAPDKSGLPSDRFSAERTGGSVSTLTIQRTQQEDSAVYLCASSNNQDTEAFFGQGTRLTVV.

J is TRBJ2-7 and V is TRBV19; D is unclear. The CDR3 contains 13 residues. Germline CDR1 is LNHDA and CDR2 is SQIVND (reference sequence). V shed 10 bases and J shed 3 bases, with 16 bases lying between them. CDR3 region: CATAMGLLYEQYF. CDR3 nucleotides: TGTGCCACCGCCATGGGCCTTCTCTACGAGCAGTACTTC.

The gene calls are TRBV7-8 and TRBJ1-3; D possibly corresponds to TRBD1 (6 bases). The V end was cut by 5 bases, the J end by 6 bases, with 20 bases between. CDR1 is SGHVS, CDR2 FQNEAQ, per germline. The CDR3 is made up of 16 amino acids. The CDR3 reads CASSPYRVSLVNTIYF. DNA for the CDR3: TGTGCCAGCAGCCCATACAGGGTTTCCCTCGTAAACACCATATATTTT.

J is TRBJ2-1 and V is TRBV24-1; 7 nucleotides match TRBD2. CDR3 length: 13 residues. CDR1 is KGHDR and CDR2 is SFDVKD in the germline V gene. Trimming took 8 bases from V and 10 from J; bases not matched to a gene: 10. The CDR3 loop reads CATILGGIQEQFF. DNA for the CDR3: TGTGCCACCATCCTCGGGGGGATCCAGGAGCAGTTCTTC.

This clone was seen a handful of times. V gene TRBV4-3 combines with J gene TRBJ2-2; D ambiguous. The CDR3 loop spans 12 amino acids. The V and J ends lost 5 bases and 4 bases respectively, with 5 bases between them. The germline V gene encodes CDR1 LGHNA and CDR2 YSLEER. CDR3 bases: TGCGCCAGCAGCTTCATCACCGGGGAGCTGTTTTTT. Translating it yields CASSFITGELFF.

This chain links TRBV6-6 with TRBJ2-7; 8 positions match TRBD1. This CDR3 comprises 15 residues. The J segment lost 0 bases and the V segment lost 6 bases, leaving 7 bases of the junction unmatched. CDR1 and CDR2 (germline): MNHNY, SVGAGI (reference sequence). CDR3 DNA sequence: TGTGCCAGCAGCTCAGGACAGGGTCTCTCCTACGAGCAGTACTTC. Encoded protein: CASSSGQGLSYEQYF.

This rearrangement joins TRBV29-1 to TRBJ2-3, with D perhaps TRBD2 (5 bases). This CDR3 comprises 13 residues. Trimming took 7 bases from V and 3 from J, leaving 14 bases between them. Germline CDR1 and CDR2: SQVTM and ANQGSEA. The CDR3 spells CSGDSGGTDTQYF. DNA for the CDR3: TGCAGCGGCGACTCCGGAGGTACAGATACGCAGTATTTT.

The V and J genes are TRBV19 and TRBJ2-1; a weak D match, TRBD1 (5 bases). V lost 0 bases and J 2 bases, leaving 11 bases between the germline ends. The CDR3 is 16 amino acids. Germline values: CDR1 LNHDA, CDR2 SQIVND (reference sequence). Here the CDR3 reads CASSIDGAGPYNEQFF. CDR3 DNA: TGTGCCAGTAGTATAGATGGGGCAGGGCCCTACAATGAGCAGTTCTTC. Filled out from reference TRBV19 and TRBJ2-1, the complete variable domain reads DGGITQSPKYLFRKEGQNVTLSCEQNLNHDAMYWYRQDPGQGLRLIYYSQIVNDFQKGDIAEGYSVSREKKESFPLTVTSAQKNPTAFYLCASSIDGAGPYNEQFFGPGTRLTVL.

The chain links TRBV18 to TRBJ2-3; the D is unclear. The germline V gene has CDR1 KGHSH and CDR2 LQKENI. Trimming took 3 bases from V and 2 from J, leaving 9 bases between them. This CDR3 contains 14 residues. CDR3 protein: CASSPLKATDTQYF. Written as DNA, the CDR3 is TGTGCCAGCTCACCTCTCAAAGCCACAGATACGCAGTATTTT.

The chain combines TRBV19 with TRBJ2-3; D is perhaps TRBD2 (6 bases). Trimming cost V 7 bases and J 9 bases, with 20 bases left between them. The CDR3 extends over 14 amino acids. Looked up from germline, CDR1 is LNHDA and CDR2 is SQIVND (reference sequence). The CDR3 DNA reads TGTGCCAGTACTCCTAGACCAGATGCGGGGACGCAGTATTTT. Its translation: CASTPRPDAGTQYF.

V usage is TRBV10-3 and J usage is TRBJ1-5; no clear D gene. Looked up from germline, CDR1 is ENHRY and CDR2 is SYGVKD. The CDR3 contains 13 residues. The V end lost 8 bases, the J end lost 7 bases, and 15 bases lay between the germline ends. CDR3 DNA: TGTGCCATCTGGCCGGGAGAAGGGCAGCCCCAGCATTTT. Its translation is CAIWPGEGQPQHF.

This sequence joins TRBV6-1 and TRBJ1-1, with D possibly being TRBD1 (6 bases). The CDR3 consists of 14 residues. CDR1 is MNHNS and CDR2 is SASEGT in the germline V gene. V lost 3 bases and J lost 5, with 13 bases in between. The CDR3 sequence: CASSDEGGVTEAFF. The CDR3 bases are TGTGCCAGCAGTGACGAGGGGGGGGTTACTGAAGCTTTCTTT.

The count of this clone is one. V is TRBV15 and J is TRBJ1-4, with D unresolved. This CDR3 comprises 13 residues. Germline CDR1 LNHNV, CDR2 YYDKDF (reference sequence). V was pared by 2 bases and J by 8 bases, with 9 bases between. Here the CDR3 reads CATSRRTVEKLFF. DNA for the CDR3: TGTGCCACCAGCAGAAGGACCGTCGAAAAACTGTTTTTT.

The chain links TRBV5-6 to TRBJ1-3; D is perhaps TRBD1 (5 bases). Germline V lookup: CDR1 SGHDT, CDR2 YYEEEE. Trimming left V 4 bases short and J 0 bases short, with 17 bases between. The CDR3 is 17 residues long. The CDR3 protein is CASSPVGRESSGNTIYF. CDR3 nucleotides: TGTGCCAGCAGCCCGGTGGGCAGGGAGTCCTCTGGAAACACCATATATTTT.

The rearrangement uses TRBV28 and TRBJ1-1, with TRBD1 as a possible D gene (6 bases). CDR1 MDHEN and CDR2 SYDVKM come from the germline V gene. CDR3 length equals 15 residues. V dropped 8 bases and J dropped 5 bases, with 21 bases sitting between them. The CDR3 DNA sequence: TGTGCCAGCCAAGGGCCAGGAGGAGGGGGGACTGAAGCTTTCTTT. Translation: CASQGPGGGGTEAFF. The entire variable domain, with the rest obtained from reference TRBV28 and TRBJ1-1, is as follows: DVKVTQSSRYLVKRTGEKVFLECVQDMDHENMFWYRQDPGLGLRLIYFSYDVKMKEKGDIPEGYSVSREKKERFSLILESASTNQTSMYLCASQGPGGGGTEAFFGQGTRLTVV.

The CDR3 nucleotides read TGTGCCAGCAGTTACTCGAGTGACTTTCCTCAGTTCTTC. Its translation is CASSYSSDFPQFF. V is TRBV6-7 and J is TRBJ2-1; D ambiguous. Being an ORF, TRBV6-7 has a function that is uncertain. The CDR3 sequence is 13 residues long. Trimming took off 0 bases at V and 13 bases at J, with 13 bases between the two ends.

The V and J genes are TRBV5-5 and TRBJ2-7, with D perhaps matching TRBD2 (5 bases). This CDR3 contains 15 residues. In germline, CDR1 is SGHKS, CDR2 YYEKEE (reference sequence). Trimming took 0 bases from V and 5 from J, leaving 15 bases between them. CDR3 sequence reads: CASSLAAEEYHEQYF. The CDR3 DNA is TGTGCCAGCAGCTTGGCCGCGGAGGAATACCACGAGCAGTACTTC.

Concerning this clone: The junction shows a germline mismatch at one end, possibly a read error. This chain joins TRBV7-7 and TRBJ2-1; D perhaps matches TRBD2 (5 bases). Germline V gene lookup returns CDR1 SSHAT and CDR2 FNYEAQ (reference sequence). The CDR3 covers 14 residues. The CDR3 sequence: CASSLGPGDNEQFF. CDR3 bases: TGTGCTAGCAGCTTAGGACCCGGGGACAATGAGCAGTTCTTC.

The rearrangement links TRBV6-2 or TRBV6-3 to TRBJ2-1; TRBD1 matches 7 bases. The CDR3 runs 14 residues. The trim removed 2 bases at V and 6 bases at J, leaving 4 bases unmatched. Germline CDR1 reads MNHEY; CDR2 reads SVGEGT. CDR3 in amino acids: CASSYGGQFNEQFF. The CDR3 nucleotides read TGTGCCAGCAGTTACGGGGGACAGTTCAATGAGCAGTTCTTC.

This clone was found a few times. This sequence joins TRBV2 and TRBJ1-1, with 9 bases aligning to TRBD1. Germline CDR1 reads SNHLY; CDR2 reads FYNNEI. The CDR3 runs 14 residues. J gave up 6 bases and V 6 bases, and 8 bases lay outside the gene matches. CDR3 DNA: TGTGCCAGCAGGCGAACAGGGGGCTCACCTGAAGCTTTCTTT. It translates to CASRRTGGSPEAFF.